This entry describes one T cell receptor beta chain. Its specificity is unknown. Every PCR was spiked with synthetic TCR analog templates. Assay: immunoSEQ multiplex PCR; the TCRdb copy retains only in-frame clones and omits some. The data contain over 40,000 clones, roughly 85% of them singletons. The sample's time point: peripheral blood 6 weeks after treatment start. The CDR3 consists of 14 residues. Germline V gives CDR1 SGHAT, CDR2 FQNNGV. V was shortened by 3 bases and J by 1 base, with 9 bases between the two germline ends. This sample was included in a study of PD-L1 blockade in urothelial cancer. As for the study in general: The researchers analyzed blood 3 weeks (second dose) and 6 weeks after treatment start. There were a median of around 140,000 T cells in blood samples.

The study, taken as a whole, reports: Below-median pretreatment blood TCR clonality predicted better survival.

The chain recombines TRBV11-2 with TRBJ1-1, with D unresolved. Sequencing used PBMCs, obtained around atezolizumab (anti-PD-L1) treatment. This receptor was taken from a man in his 70s with urothelial cancer. CDR3 nucleotide sequence: TGTGCCAGCAGCTTCTCGAGAGGGAACACTGAAGCTTTCTTT. This codes for CASSFSRGNTEAFF.